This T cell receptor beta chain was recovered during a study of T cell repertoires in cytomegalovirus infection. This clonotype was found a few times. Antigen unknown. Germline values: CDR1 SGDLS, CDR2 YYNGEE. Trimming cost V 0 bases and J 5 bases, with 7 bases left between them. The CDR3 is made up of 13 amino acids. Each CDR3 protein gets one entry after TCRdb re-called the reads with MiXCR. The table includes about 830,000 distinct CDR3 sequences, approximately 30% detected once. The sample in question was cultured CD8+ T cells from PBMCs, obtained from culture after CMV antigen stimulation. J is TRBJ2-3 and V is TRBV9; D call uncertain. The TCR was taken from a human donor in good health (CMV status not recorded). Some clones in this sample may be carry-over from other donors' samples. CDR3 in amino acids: CASSVVNEDTQYF. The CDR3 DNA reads TGTGCCAGCAGCGTAGTCAATGAAGATACGCAGTATTTT.